This T cell receptor (beta chain) was profiled in a study of PD-1 blockade in classical Hodgkin lymphoma. Findings and caveats of the study: Prior therapy or disease activity may underlie the repertoire differences, whose causes remain undefined. It was among complete responders that baseline diversity resembled that of newly diagnosed patients.

Generated by immunoSEQ multiplex PCR, the TCRdb table keeps only in-frame clones and is missing some. Of 35,000 to 55,000 clones detected, roughly 72% appear once; the ten largest clones hold 2.5% to 3%. Trimming at V came to 5 bases and at J to 6 bases, leaving 10 bases not matched to a gene. Germline V gene sequence: CDR1 SEHNR, CDR2 FQNEAQ (reference sequence). The CDR3 length is 14 residues. This clone showed up many times. The antigen is undetermined. All the patients suffered relapse after autologous stem cell transplantation, and brentuximab vedotin exposure differed. The starting material was peripheral blood mononuclear cells (PBMCs), obtained before the second cycle of nivolumab. This sequence was found in a human donor with classical Hodgkin lymphoma. J is TRBJ2-7 and V is TRBV7-9; 7 bases map to TRBD2. The CDR3 reads CASSTSSVAGEQYF. In DNA, the CDR3 is TGTGCCAGCAGCACCTCTAGCGTAGCGGGCGAGCAGTACTTC. The complete variable domain, with remaining parts taken from reference TRBV7-9 and TRBJ2-7, reads DTGVSQNPRHKITKRGQNVTFRCDPISEHNRLYWYRQTLGQGPEFLTYFQNEAQLEKSRLLSDRFSAERPKGSFSTLEIQRTEQGDSAMYLCASSTSSVAGEQYFGPGTRLTVT.